The sequence of this T cell receptor (beta chain) was determined in a study of T cell responses to AZD1222 COVID-19 vaccine. TCRdb's copy holds only in-frame clones and misses some; the assay was immunoSEQ multiplex PCR. The data contain 98,000 or so clones, about 86% of them singletons. Germline CDR1 is SEHNR and CDR2 is FQNEAQ (reference sequence). The CDR3 consists of 14 residues. V was pared by 5 bases and J by 11 bases, with 21 bases between. The chain joins TRBV7-9 to TRBJ1-1, with a weak D call TRBD1 (5 bases). The source is an adult in good health. The input for sequencing was peripheral blood, taken on day 0 of AZD1222 vaccination. The DNA for the CDR3 is TGTGCCAGCAGCACCACCTGGGGGGGTCTAGGCGCTTTCTTT. This sequence encodes CASSTTWGGLGAFF.